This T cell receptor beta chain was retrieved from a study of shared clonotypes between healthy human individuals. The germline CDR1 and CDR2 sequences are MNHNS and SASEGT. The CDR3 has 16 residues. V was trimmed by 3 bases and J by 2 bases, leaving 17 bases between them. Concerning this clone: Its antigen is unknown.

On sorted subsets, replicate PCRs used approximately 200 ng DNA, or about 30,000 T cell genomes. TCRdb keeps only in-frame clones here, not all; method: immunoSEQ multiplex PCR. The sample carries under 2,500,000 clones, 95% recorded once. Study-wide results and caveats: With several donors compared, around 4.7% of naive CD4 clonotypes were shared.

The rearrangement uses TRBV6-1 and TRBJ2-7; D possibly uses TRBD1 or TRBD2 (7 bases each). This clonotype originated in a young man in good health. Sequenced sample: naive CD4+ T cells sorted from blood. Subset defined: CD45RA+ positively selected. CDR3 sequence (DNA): TGTGCCAGCAGTGACCCTGACAGGGAGGGAGCCTACGAGCAGTACTTC. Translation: CASSDPDREGAYEQYF.